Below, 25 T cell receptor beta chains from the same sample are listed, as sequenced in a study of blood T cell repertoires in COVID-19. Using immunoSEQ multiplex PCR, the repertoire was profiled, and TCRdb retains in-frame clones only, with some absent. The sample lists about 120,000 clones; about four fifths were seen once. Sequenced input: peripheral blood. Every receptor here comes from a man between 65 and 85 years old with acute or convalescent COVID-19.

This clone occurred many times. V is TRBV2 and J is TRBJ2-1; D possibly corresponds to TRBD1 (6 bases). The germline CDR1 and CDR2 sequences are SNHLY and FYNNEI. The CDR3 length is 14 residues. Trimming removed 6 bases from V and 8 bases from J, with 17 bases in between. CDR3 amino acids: CASSQKTGLDEQFF. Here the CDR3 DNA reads TGTGCCAGCAGCCAGAAAACAGGGTTGGATGAGCAGTTCTTC.

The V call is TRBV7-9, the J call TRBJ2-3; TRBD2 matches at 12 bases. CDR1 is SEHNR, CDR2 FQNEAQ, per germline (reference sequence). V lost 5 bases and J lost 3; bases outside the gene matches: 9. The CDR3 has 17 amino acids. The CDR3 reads CASSTRLAGVVTDTQYF. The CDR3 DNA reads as TGTGCCAGCAGCACCCGACTAGCGGGGGTTGTAACAGATACGCAGTATTTT.

The CDR3 sequence: CASSVDFDRGRLELFF. The DNA for the CDR3 is TGTGCCAGCAGTGTAGATTTCGACAGGGGGCGTTTGGAACTGTTTTTT. This chain uses TRBV6-1 with TRBJ1-4; 10 bases line up with TRBD1. The CDR3 is 16 amino acids. The germline V gene has CDR1 MNHNS and CDR2 SASEGT. V lost 4 bases to trimming and J lost 12 bases; unmatched junction nucleotides: 14.

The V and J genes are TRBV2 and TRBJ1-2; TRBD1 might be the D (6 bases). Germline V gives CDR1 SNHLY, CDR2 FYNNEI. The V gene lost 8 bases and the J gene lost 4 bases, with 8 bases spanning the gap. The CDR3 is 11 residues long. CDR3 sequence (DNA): TGTGCCAGCGGCAGGGGCTATGGCTACACCTTC. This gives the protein CASGRGYGYTF.

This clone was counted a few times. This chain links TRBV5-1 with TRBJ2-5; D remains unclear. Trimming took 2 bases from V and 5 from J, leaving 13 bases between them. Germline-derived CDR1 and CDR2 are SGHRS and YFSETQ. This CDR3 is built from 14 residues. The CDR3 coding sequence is TGCGCCAGCAGCTTTATACCAGCGTACGAGACCCAGTACTTC. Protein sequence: CASSFIPAYETQYF.

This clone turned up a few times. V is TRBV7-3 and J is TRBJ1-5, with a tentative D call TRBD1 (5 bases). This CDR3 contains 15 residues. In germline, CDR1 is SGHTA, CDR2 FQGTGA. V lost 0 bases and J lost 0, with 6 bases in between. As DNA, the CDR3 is TGTGCCAGCAGCTTAACGGGGGGTAGCAATCAGCCCCAGCATTTT. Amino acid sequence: CASSLTGGSNQPQHF.

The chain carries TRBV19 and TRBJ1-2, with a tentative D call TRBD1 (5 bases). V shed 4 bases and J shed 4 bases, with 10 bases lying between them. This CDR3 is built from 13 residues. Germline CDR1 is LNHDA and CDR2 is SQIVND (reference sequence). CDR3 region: CASSRQGFYGYTF. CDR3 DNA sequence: TGTGCCAGTAGTAGGCAGGGATTCTATGGCTACACCTTC.

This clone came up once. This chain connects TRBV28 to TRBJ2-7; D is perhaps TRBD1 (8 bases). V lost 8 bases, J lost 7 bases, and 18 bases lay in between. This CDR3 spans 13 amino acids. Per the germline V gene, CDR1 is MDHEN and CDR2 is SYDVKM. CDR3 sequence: CASQQGGLEEQYF. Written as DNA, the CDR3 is TGTGCCAGCCAACAGGGGGGGTTGGAAGAGCAGTACTTC.

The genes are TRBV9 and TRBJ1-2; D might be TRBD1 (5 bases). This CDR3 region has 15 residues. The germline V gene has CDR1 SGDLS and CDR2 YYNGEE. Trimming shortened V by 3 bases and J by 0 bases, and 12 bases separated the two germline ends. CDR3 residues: CASSETGRANYGYTF. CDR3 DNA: TGTGCCAGCAGCGAAACAGGAAGAGCTAACTATGGCTACACCTTC.

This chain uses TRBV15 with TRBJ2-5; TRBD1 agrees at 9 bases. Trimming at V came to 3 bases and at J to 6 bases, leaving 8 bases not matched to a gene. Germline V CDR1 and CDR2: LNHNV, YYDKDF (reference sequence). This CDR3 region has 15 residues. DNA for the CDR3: TGTGCCACCAGCAGTTCCGGGACAGGGTTGAAGACCCAGTACTTC. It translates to CATSSSGTGLKTQYF.

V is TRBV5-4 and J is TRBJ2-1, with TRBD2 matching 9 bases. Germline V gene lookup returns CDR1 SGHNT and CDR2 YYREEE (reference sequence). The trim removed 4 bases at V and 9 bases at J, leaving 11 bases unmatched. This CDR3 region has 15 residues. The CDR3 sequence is CASSLSAGGLSEQFF. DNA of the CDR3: TGTGCCAGCAGCCTGTCGGCGGGAGGGTTAAGTGAGCAGTTCTTC.

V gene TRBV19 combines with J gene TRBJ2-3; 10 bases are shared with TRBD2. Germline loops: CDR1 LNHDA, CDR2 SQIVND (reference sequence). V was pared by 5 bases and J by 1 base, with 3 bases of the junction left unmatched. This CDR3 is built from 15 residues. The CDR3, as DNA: TGTGCCAGTAGTCTGCTAGCGGGGGGCACAGATACGCAGTATTTT. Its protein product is CASSLLAGGTDTQYF.

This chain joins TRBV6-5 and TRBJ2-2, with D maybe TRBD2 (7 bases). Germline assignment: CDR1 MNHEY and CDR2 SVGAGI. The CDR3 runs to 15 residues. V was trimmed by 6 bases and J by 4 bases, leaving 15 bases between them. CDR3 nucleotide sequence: TGTGCCAGCAGGCTGGGGGGGGCTAGCACCGGGGAGCTGTTTTTT. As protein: CASRLGGASTGELFF.

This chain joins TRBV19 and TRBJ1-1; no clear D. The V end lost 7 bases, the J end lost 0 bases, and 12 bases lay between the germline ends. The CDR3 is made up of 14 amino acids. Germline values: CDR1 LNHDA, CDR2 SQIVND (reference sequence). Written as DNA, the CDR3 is TGTGCCAGTACCTTACTCTTCATGAACACTGAAGCTTTCTTT. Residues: CASTLLFMNTEAFF. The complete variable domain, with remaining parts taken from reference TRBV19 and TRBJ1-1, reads DGGITQSPKYLFRKEGQNVTLSCEQNLNHDAMYWYRQDPGQGLRLIYYSQIVNDFQKGDIAEGYSVSREKKESFPLTVTSAQKNPTAFYLCASTLLFMNTEAFFGQGTRLTVV.

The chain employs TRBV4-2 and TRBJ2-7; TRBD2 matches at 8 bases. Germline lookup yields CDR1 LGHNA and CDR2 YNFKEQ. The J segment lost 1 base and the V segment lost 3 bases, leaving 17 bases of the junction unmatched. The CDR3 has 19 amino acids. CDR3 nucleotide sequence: TGTGCCAGCAGCCATGGGTGGGGAGGGACGGCGGGGGGTTCCTACGAGCAGTACTTC. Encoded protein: CASSHGWGGTAGGSYEQYF.

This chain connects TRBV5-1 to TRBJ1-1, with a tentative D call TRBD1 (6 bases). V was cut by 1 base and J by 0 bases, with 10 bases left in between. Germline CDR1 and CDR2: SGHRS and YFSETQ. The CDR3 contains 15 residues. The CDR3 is CASSLLDRMNTEAFF. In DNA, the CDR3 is TGCGCCAGCAGCTTGCTGGACAGAATGAACACTGAAGCTTTCTTT.

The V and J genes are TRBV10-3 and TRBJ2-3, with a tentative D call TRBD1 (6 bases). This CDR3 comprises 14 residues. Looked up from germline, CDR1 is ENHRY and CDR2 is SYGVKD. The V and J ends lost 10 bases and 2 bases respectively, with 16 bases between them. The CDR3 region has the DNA TGTGCCACACGACAGGAGTCAAACACAGATACGCAGTATTTT. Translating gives CATRQESNTDTQYF.

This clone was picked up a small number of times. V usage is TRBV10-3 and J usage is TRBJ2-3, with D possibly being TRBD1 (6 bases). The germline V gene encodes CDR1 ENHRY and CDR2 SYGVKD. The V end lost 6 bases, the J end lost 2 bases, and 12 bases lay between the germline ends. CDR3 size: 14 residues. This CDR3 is CAIRARDTTDTQYF. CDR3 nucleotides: TGTGCCATCAGGGCCCGGGACACCACAGATACGCAGTATTTT.

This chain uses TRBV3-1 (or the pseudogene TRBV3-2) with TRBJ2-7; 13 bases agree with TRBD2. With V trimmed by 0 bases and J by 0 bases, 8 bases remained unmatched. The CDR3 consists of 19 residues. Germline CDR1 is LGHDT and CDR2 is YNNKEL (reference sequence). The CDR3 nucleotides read TGTGCCAGCAGCCAAGATATTAGGACTAGCGGGGGAAGCTCCTACGAGCAGTACTTC. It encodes CASSQDIRTSGGSSYEQYF.

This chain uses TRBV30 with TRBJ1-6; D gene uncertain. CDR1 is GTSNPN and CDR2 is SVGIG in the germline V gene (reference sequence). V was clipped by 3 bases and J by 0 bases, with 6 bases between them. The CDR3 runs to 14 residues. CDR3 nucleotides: TGTGCCTGGAGCGTCAGCTCCTATAATTCACCCCTCCACTTT. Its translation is CAWSVSSYNSPLHF.

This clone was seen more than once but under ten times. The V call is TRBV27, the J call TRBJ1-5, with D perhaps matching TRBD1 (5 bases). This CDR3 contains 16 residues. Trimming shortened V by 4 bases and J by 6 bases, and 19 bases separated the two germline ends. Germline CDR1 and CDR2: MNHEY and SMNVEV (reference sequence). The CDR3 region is CASSSLEGARGQPQHF. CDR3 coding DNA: TGTGCCAGCAGTTCCCTTGAAGGGGCGCGGGGTCAGCCCCAGCATTTT.

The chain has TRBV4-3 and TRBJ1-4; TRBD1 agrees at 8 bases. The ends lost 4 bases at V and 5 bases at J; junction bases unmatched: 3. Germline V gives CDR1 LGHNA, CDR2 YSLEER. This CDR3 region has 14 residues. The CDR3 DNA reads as TGCGCCAGCAGCCTTGGGACAGGCAATGAAAAACTGTTTTTT. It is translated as CASSLGTGNEKLFF.

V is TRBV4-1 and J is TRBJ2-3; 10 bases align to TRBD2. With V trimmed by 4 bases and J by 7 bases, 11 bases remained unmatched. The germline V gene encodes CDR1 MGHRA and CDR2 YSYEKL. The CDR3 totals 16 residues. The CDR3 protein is CASSPDTAGGQNTQYF. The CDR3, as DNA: TGCGCCAGCAGCCCCGATACAGCGGGGGGGCAAAATACGCAGTATTTT.

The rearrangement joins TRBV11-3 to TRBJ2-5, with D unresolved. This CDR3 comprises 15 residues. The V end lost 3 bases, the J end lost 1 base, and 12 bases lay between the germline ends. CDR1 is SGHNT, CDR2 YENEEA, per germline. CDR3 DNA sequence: TGTGCCAGCAGCTTCGATCGCGGATTCCAAGAGACCCAGTACTTC. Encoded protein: CASSFDRGFQETQYF.

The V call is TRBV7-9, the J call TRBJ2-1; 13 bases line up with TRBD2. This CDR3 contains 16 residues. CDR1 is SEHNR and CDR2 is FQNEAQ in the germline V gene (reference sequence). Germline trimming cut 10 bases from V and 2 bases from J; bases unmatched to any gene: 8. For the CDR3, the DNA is TGTGCCACCACTAGCGGGGGGGCCGGCGCCTACAATGAGCAGTTCTTC. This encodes CATTSGGAGAYNEQFF.